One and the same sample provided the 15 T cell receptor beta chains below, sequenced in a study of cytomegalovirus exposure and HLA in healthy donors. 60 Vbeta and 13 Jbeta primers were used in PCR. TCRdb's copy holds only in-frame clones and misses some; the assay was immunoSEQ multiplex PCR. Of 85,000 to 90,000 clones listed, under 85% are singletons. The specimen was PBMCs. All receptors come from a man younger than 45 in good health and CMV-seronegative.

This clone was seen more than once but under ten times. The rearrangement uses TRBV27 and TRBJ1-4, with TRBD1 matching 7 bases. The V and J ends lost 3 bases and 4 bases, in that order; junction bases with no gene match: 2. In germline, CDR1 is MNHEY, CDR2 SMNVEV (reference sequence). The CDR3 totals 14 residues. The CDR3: CASSLTGYNEKLFF. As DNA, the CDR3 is TGTGCCAGCAGTTTGACAGGGTATAATGAAAAACTGTTTTTT.

CDR3 loop: CASSLGTANEQYF. Here the CDR3 DNA reads TGTGCCAGCTCCCTTGGGACAGCCAACGAGCAGTACTTC. This chain connects TRBV18 to TRBJ2-7, with 7 bases identical to TRBD1. V was clipped by 6 bases and J by 5 bases; unmatched bases: 7. The CDR3 has 13 amino acids. The germline V gene encodes CDR1 KGHSH and CDR2 LQKENI.

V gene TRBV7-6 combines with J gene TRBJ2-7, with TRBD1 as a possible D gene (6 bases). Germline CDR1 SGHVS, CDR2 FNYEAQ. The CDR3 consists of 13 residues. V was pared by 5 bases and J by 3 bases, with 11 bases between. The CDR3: CASSPLRGYEQYF. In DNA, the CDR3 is TGTGCCAGCAGCCCTCTCAGGGGCTACGAGCAGTACTTC.

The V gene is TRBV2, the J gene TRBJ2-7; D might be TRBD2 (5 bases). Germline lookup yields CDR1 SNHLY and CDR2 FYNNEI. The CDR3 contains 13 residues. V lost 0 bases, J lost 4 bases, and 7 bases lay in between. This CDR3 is CASSEASGYEQYF. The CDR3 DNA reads TGTGCCAGCAGTGAAGCCTCGGGATACGAGCAGTACTTC.

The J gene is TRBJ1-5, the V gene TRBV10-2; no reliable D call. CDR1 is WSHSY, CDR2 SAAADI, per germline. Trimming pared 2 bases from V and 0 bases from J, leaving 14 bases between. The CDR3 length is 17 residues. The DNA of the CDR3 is TGCGCCAGCAGTGAGCCGGGAGCAGGATATAGCAATCAGCCCCAGCATTTT. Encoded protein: CASSEPGAGYSNQPQHF.

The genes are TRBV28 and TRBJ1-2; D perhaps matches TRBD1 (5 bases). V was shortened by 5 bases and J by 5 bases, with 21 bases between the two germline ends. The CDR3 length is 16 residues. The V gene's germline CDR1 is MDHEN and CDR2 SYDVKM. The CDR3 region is CASSAPGTNNGYGYTF. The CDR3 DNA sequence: TGTGCCAGCAGTGCCCCCGGGACTAATAATGGATATGGCTACACCTTC.

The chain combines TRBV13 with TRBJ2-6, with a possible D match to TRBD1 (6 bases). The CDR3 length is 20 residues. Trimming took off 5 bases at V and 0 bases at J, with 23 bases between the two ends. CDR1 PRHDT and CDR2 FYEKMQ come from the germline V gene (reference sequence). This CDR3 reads CASSIFLRRQALSGANVLTF. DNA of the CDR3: TGTGCCAGCAGCATCTTCCTGCGGAGACAGGCGCTCTCTGGGGCCAACGTCCTGACTTTC.

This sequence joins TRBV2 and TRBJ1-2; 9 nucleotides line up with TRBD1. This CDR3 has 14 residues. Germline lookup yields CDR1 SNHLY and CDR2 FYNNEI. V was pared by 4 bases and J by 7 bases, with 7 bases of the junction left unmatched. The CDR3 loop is CASSGRTGDGGYTF. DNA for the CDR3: TGTGCCAGCAGTGGCCGGACAGGGGATGGTGGCTACACCTTC. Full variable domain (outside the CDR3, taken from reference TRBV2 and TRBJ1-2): EPEVTQTPSHQVTQMGQEVILRCVPISNHLYFYWYRQILGQKVEFLVSFYNNEISEKSEIFDDQFSVERPDGSNFTLKIRSTKLEDSAMYFCASSGRTGDGGYTFGSGTRLTVV.

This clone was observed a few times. CDR3 DNA sequence: TGCGCCAGCAGCCAAGATATTGGACTAAACAACGGCTACGAGCAGTACTTC. Amino acids: CASSQDIGLNNGYEQYF. The chain combines TRBV4-1 with TRBJ2-7, with D possibly matching TRBD2 (6 bases). The V gene lost 0 bases and the J gene lost 3 bases, with 18 bases spanning the gap. Germline loops: CDR1 MGHRA, CDR2 YSYEKL. This CDR3 is built from 17 residues.

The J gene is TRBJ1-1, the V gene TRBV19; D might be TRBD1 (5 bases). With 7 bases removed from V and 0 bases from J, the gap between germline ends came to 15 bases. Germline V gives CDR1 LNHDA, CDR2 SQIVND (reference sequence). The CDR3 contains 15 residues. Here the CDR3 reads CASNRFGQLNTEAFF. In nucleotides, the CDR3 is TGTGCCAGTAATAGGTTCGGACAACTGAACACTGAAGCTTTCTTT.

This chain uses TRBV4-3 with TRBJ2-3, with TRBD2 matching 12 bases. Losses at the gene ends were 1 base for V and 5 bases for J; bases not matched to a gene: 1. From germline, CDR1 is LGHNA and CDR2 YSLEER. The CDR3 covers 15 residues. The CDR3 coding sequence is TGCGCCAGCAGCCAAGGACTAGCGGGGGTAGATACGCAGTATTTT. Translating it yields CASSQGLAGVDTQYF.

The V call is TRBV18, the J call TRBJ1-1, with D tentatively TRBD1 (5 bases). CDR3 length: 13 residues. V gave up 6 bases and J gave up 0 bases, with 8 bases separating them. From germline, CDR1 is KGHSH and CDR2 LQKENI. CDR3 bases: TGTGCCAGCTCCCAGGGCCTGAACACTGAAGCTTTCTTT. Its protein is CASSQGLNTEAFF.

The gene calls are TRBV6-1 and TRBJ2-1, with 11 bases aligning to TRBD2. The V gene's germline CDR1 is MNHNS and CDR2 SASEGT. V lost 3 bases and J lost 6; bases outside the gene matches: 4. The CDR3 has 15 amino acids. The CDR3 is CASSDLAGGFNEQFF. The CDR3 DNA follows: TGTGCCAGCAGTGACTTAGCGGGGGGGTTCAATGAGCAGTTCTTC.

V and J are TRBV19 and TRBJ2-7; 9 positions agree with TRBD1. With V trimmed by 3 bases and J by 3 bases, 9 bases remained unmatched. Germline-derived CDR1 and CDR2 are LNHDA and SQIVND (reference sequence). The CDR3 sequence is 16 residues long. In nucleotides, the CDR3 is TGTGCCAGTAGTATTAAGGGACAGGGTGGGTTCTACGAGCAGTACTTC. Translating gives CASSIKGQGGFYEQYF.

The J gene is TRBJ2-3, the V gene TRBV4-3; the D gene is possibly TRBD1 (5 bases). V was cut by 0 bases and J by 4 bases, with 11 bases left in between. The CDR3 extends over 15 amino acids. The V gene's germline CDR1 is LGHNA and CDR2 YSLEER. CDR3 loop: CASSQDLKGSDTQYF. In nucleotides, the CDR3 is TGCGCCAGCAGCCAAGATTTAAAGGGGTCAGATACGCAGTATTTT.